The T cell receptor beta chain under discussion was sequenced for a study of T cell responses to AZD1222 COVID-19 vaccine. The study's findings and limits: Nearly half of spike-specific TCRs reportedly target unmutated variant regions. White British ancestry dominated among donors, who included more females, and clonal diversity was possibly underestimated.

This CDR3 spans 19 amino acids. Germline V gene data show CDR1 as SGDLS and CDR2 as YYNGEE. Trimming stripped 4 bases from V and 1 base from J, with 23 bases between. Comments on this clone: The antigen is unknown.

Sequencing was performed with immunoSEQ multiplex PCR; in TCRdb, only in-frame clones are kept and a portion is missing. In the table there are roughly 200,000 clones, about 89% of which are singletons. Second-dose recipients at about 4 or about 12 weeks were treated as one pooled group. The clonotype comes from an adult who received the AZD1222 COVID-19 vaccine. The specimen comprised peripheral blood, sampled 28 days after the second AZD1222 dose. The chain has TRBV9 and TRBJ2-2, with D tentatively TRBD2 (7 bases). The CDR3 DNA follows: TGTGCCAGCAGCTCCCCCCGGGGGGCAGCGGGCTTGAACACCGGGGAGCTGTTTTTT. Amino acid sequence: CASSSPRGAAGLNTGELFF.